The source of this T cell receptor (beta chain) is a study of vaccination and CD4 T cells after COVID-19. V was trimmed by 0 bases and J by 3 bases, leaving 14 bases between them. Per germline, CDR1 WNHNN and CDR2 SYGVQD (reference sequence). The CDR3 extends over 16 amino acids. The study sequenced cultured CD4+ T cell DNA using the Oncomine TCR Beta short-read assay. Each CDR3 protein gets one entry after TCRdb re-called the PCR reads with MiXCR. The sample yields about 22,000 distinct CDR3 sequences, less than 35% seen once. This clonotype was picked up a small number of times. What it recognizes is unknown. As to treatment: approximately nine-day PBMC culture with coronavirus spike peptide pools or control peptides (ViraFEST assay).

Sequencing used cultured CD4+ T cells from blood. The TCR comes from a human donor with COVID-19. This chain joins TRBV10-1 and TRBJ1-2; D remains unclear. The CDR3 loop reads CASSESNGIHHYGYTF. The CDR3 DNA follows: TGCGCCAGCAGTGAGTCGAATGGGATTCATCACTATGGCTACACCTTC.